What follows are 9 T cell receptor beta chains derived from one specimen sequenced in a study of OX40 agonist ivuxolimab in advanced cancers. Sequencing was performed with immunoSEQ multiplex PCR; in TCRdb, only in-frame clones are kept and a portion is missing. The repertoire includes around 53,000 clones, roughly 90% of them detected once, and 6.5% to 7.5% sits in the top ten. The sample here was CD4+ or CD8+ T cells sorted from blood, taken in a trial of the OX40 agonist ivuxolimab. The receptors were gathered from an adult with an advanced solid tumor such as melanoma, head and neck, liver or kidney cancer.

The chain employs TRBV5-1 and TRBJ2-5, with 13 bases matching TRBD2. V shed 4 bases, J shed 4 bases, and the junction held 4 bases outside the gene matches. Germline CDR1 reads SGHRS; CDR2 reads YFSETQ. CDR3 length equals 15 residues. This chain's CDR3 is CASSPTSGGPETQYF. The CDR3 DNA is TGCGCCAGCAGCCCGACTAGCGGGGGGCCAGAGACCCAGTACTTC.

CDR3 sequence (DNA): TGCGCCAGCAGCCGATCCCGGGAGGGGCTGTTTTTT. Translation: CASSRSREGLFF. V is TRBV5-1 and J is TRBJ2-2; 8 nucleotides align to TRBD2. The CDR3 covers 12 residues. Germline V gene data show CDR1 as SGHRS and CDR2 as YFSETQ. Losses at the gene ends were 4 bases for V and 13 bases for J; bases not matched to a gene: 6.

The V call is TRBV10-2, the J call TRBJ2-2, with D uncertain. The germline gives CDR1 WSHSY, CDR2 SAAADI. This CDR3 comprises 14 residues. Trimming left V 6 bases short and J 1 base short, with 9 bases between. The CDR3 sequence: CASRSTWNTGELFF. CDR3 in DNA: TGCGCCAGCAGGTCTACCTGGAACACCGGGGAGCTGTTTTTT.

This chain joins TRBV27 and TRBJ1-6, with D possibly TRBD1 on 6 matching bases. The germline gives CDR1 MNHEY, CDR2 SMNVEV (reference sequence). This CDR3 contains 18 residues. Between the trimmed V and J ends, which lost 2 bases and 7 bases, there was a span of 21 bases. CDR3 DNA sequence: TGTGCCAGCAGTTTAATTGGGGGTGTGGGGGGCGTCAATTCACCCCTCCACTTT. This encodes CASSLIGGVGGVNSPLHF.

This sequence joins TRBV11-2 and TRBJ1-2; 8 bases agree with TRBD1. Germline CDR1 and CDR2: SGHAT and FQNNGV. The CDR3 contains 16 residues. J was trimmed by 0 bases and V by 5 bases; bases with no gene match: 8. The CDR3 sequence: CASSPAGGGANYGYTF. CDR3 sequence (DNA): TGTGCCAGCAGCCCAGCAGGGGGCGGGGCTAACTATGGCTACACCTTC.

The chain carries TRBV5-6 and TRBJ1-6; no clear D gene. Germline-derived CDR1 and CDR2 are SGHDT and YYEEEE. The V and J ends lost 6 bases and 8 bases respectively, with 15 bases between them. The CDR3 extends over 14 amino acids. The CDR3 coding sequence is TGTGCCAGCACCTCCCCCCGCGGGGATTCACCCCTCCACTTT. This sequence encodes CASTSPRGDSPLHF.

The chain is built from TRBV5-1 and TRBJ2-1; D gene ambiguous. The germline V gene encodes CDR1 SGHRS and CDR2 YFSETQ. The CDR3 is 13 amino acids. V gave up 4 bases and J gave up 7 bases, with 12 bases separating them. CDR3 nucleotides: TGCGCCAGCAGCCCCAGGTGGGCAAATGAGCAGTTCTTC. This sequence encodes CASSPRWANEQFF. The full variable domain, completed using reference TRBV5-1 and TRBJ2-1, is KAGVTQTPRYLIKTRGQQVTLSCSPISGHRSVSWYQQTPGQGLQFLFEYFSETQRNKGNFPGRFSGRQFSNSRSEMNVSTLELGDSALYLCASSPRWANEQFFGPGTRLTVL.

The chain joins TRBV5-4 to TRBJ2-5; 7 nucleotides align to TRBD1. CDR1 and CDR2 from the germline V gene are SGHNT and YYREEE (reference sequence). V was pared by 4 bases and J by 1 base, with 7 bases of the junction left unmatched. The CDR3 length is 15 residues. Here the CDR3 DNA reads TGTGCCAGCAGCCGTAGGACAGGCATCCAAGAGACCCAGTACTTC. It specifies CASSRRTGIQETQYF.

The chain carries TRBV27 and TRBJ1-2, with unresolved D. The V end lost 0 bases, the J end lost 2 bases, and 7 bases lay between the germline ends. Per the germline V gene, CDR1 is MNHEY and CDR2 is SMNVEV (reference sequence). The CDR3 spans 14 residues. CDR3 sequence: CASSLSGPNYGYTF. For the CDR3, the DNA is TGTGCCAGCAGTTTATCGGGTCCCAACTATGGCTACACCTTC.